A selection of T cell receptor beta chains follows, all from one sample in a study of T-cell reconstitution after alpha-beta-depleted transplantation in children. TCRdb fed the PCR reads into MiXCR, producing one record per CDR3 protein. The table records 200,000 or so distinct CDR3 sequences, 5% to 7.5% of them present only once. The material sequenced was PBMCs, taken before TCRalphabeta/CD19-depleted stem cell transplant. Source of these receptors: a girl less than two years old with combined immunodeficiency, due to receive a stem cell transplant. Each CDR3 is given with its conserved first and last residue. Each record gives: J gene, clone size, V gene, D gene, CDR3 DNA, CDR3 protein. D genes are given only for firm matches. Clone size is given for some rows only: seen once, a few or many times, or a class if the clone is expanded.

TRBJ2-1 many TRBV7-3 - TGTGCCAGCAGCCTGCTAGGGCGCGCCAATGAGCAGTTCTTC CASSLLGRANEQFF
TRBJ2-1 - TRBV7-6 TRBD2 TGTGCCAGCAGCTCACCCAGACTAGCGGGGGGAAGATTTGAAGATGAGCAGTTCTTC CASSSPRLAGGRFEDEQFF
TRBJ2-5 many TRBV4-1 TRBD2 TGCGCCAGCAGCTTAGGACTAGCAGAGACCCAGTACTTC CASSLGLAETQYF
TRBJ2-1 many TRBV7-3 - TGTGCCAGCAGCACACAACAGGGCAATGAGCAGTTCTTC CASSTQQGNEQFF
TRBJ2-6 many TRBV11-2 - TGTGCCAGCAGCTTAGTGTGGAGACACCCTCTCTCTGGGGCCAACGTCCTGACTTTC CASSLVWRHPLSGANVLTF
TRBJ2-3 many TRBV7-7 - TGTGCCAGCAGCTTTAGTAGGACAGATACGCAGTATTTT CASSFSRTDTQYF
TRBJ1-3 - TRBV20-1 - TGCAGTGCTAGAGACGGCTGGGACGGCTCACCTGGAAACACCATATATTTT CSARDGWDGSPGNTIYF
TRBJ2-5 many TRBV24-1 TRBD1 TGTGCCACCAGTGAGCTAGACAGGGTAGAGACCCAGTACTTC CATSELDRVETQYF
TRBJ2-7 many TRBV4-3 TRBD1 TGCGCCAGCAGCCAGTTACAGGGGGGCGAGCAGTACTTC CASSQLQGGEQYF
TRBJ2-7 few TRBV20-1 TRBD2 TGCAGTGCTACGGGACTAGCGGGCGAGCAGTACTTC CSATGLAGEQYF
TRBJ2-3 many TRBV6-1 TRBD2 TGTGCCAGCAGTGATCTAGCGGGTTATAACACAGATACGCAGTATTTT CASSDLAGYNTDTQYF
TRBJ2-3 many TRBV6-4 - TGTGCCAGCAGTGAGAGAGCGGGCCTAACAGATACGCAGTATTTT CASSERAGLTDTQYF
TRBJ2-7 many TRBV12-3/TRBV12-4 - TGTGCCAGCAGTCCAGGGTTTACCTACGAGCAGTACTTC CASSPGFTYEQYF
TRBJ2-1 - TRBV4-3 - TGCGCCAGCAGCCAAGGATCAGGGATGTCGGTCAATGAGCAGTTCTTC CASSQGSGMSVNEQFF
TRBJ2-5 - TRBV30 TRBD1 TGTGCCTGGGAGGGACAGGGGGCTCAAGAGACCCAGTACTTC CAWEGQGAQETQYF
TRBJ2-1 many TRBV3-1 TRBD1 TGTGCCAGCAGCCAAGGGATACAGGGGAATGAGCAGTTCTTC CASSQGIQGNEQFF
TRBJ2-1 many TRBV11-1 TRBD2 TGTGCCAGCAGCTCAGAGCGGGAGGGCTTTTATGAGCAGTTCTTC CASSSEREGFYEQFF
TRBJ2-1 few TRBV6-2/TRBV6-3 - TGTGCCAGCAGTTACTCGCCATCACAGGGCCGGTCCTACAATGAGCAGTTCTTC CASSYSPSQGRSYNEQFF
TRBJ2-1 many TRBV5-1 - TGCGCCAGCAGCTTGGCCTACCCTAGCTCCTACAATGAGCAGTTCTTC CASSLAYPSSYNEQFF
TRBJ2-7 many TRBV24-1 - TGTGCCACCAGTGATGGGATTGGGACGGTAATCTTC CATSDGIGTVIF
TRBJ1-4 few TRBV28 - TGTGCCAGCAGTTTATATAGTAATGAAAAACTGTTTTTT CASSLYSNEKLFF
TRBJ2-7 many TRBV7-2 - TGTGCCAGCAGCTTAGTGGGCCCGGTCCTTTTC CASSLVGPVLF
TRBJ1-1 - TRBV7-9 - TGTGCCAGCAGCTCCCATCTGGGGCGGTTCGCTGAAGCTTTCTTT CASSSHLGRFAEAFF
TRBJ1-6 few TRBV4-3 - TGCGCCAGCAGCCAAGAGCCCAGGGTTGATAATTCACCCCTCCACTTT CASSQEPRVDNSPLHF
TRBJ1-5 many TRBV7-9 TRBD1 TGTGCCAGCAGCCCACAGGGGGCGGGCAATCAGCCCCAGCATTTT CASSPQGAGNQPQHF
TRBJ2-7 few TRBV20-1 TRBD2 TGCAGTGCTAGAGGAGGCAGCGGGAGGGAGTACGAGCAGTACTTC CSARGGSGREYEQYF
TRBJ2-5 - TRBV20-1 TRBD1 TGCAGTGCTTACCCTTGGACAGGACCCGCGGAGACCCAGTACTTC CSAYPWTGPAETQYF
TRBJ1-2 many TRBV6-2/TRBV6-3 - TGTGCCAGCAGTCCGGGTTTGGAGGTTAACTATGGCTACACCTTC CASSPGLEVNYGYTF
TRBJ2-1 many TRBV28 - TGTGCCAGCAGTAAACGCCTTTACAATGAGCAGTTCTTC CASSKRLYNEQFF
TRBJ2-3 many TRBV9 TRBD2 TGTGCCAGCAGCGTAGATCTAGCGGCCCCCACAGATACGCAGTATTTT CASSVDLAAPTDTQYF
TRBJ1-4 - TRBV7-9 TRBD1 TGTGCCAGCAGCTTAGCGTCCGGGACAGGGGGTGAAAAACTGTTTTTT CASSLASGTGGEKLFF
TRBJ2-1 - TRBV24-1 TRBD1 TGTGCCACCAGTGACACAGACAGGGGGCCTGGGGGTGAGCAGTTCTTC CATSDTDRGPGGEQFF
TRBJ2-1 many TRBV21-1 - TGTGCCAGCACCAGACTAGTAAATGAGCAGTTCTTC CASTRLVNEQFF
TRBJ1-6 many TRBV20-1 - TGCAGTGCCCAGGGATCCGGGACGTTGGATTCACCCCTCCACTTT CSAQGSGTLDSPLHF
TRBJ2-6 many TRBV6-2/TRBV6-3 - TGTGCCAGCAGTTACTCCGGACACCGCTTCTCTGGGGCCAACGTCCTGACTTTC CASSYSGHRFSGANVLTF
TRBJ2-1 many TRBV7-9 - TGTGCCAGCAGCTTAGATCGGACGGACAATGAGCAGTTCTTC CASSLDRTDNEQFF
TRBJ2-4 many TRBV5-6 - TGTGCCAGCAGCTTGGGTGGGGCCCTAGCCAAAAACATTCAGTACTTC CASSLGGALAKNIQYF
TRBJ2-1 many TRBV27 TRBD1 TGTGCCAGCAGTCTGTATACCGGGACAGGGAGCAATGAGCAGTTCTTC CASSLYTGTGSNEQFF
TRBJ1-5 many TRBV28 - TGTGCCAGCTCCTCCCCGCAGGGAAACAATCAGCCCCAGCATTTT CASSSPQGNNQPQHF
TRBJ1-1 many TRBV7-2 - TGTGCCAGCAGCTCCCACACTGAAGCTTTCTTT CASSSHTEAFF
TRBJ2-1 many TRBV15 - TGTGCCACCAGCCCGGAGGGGGGCATTTACAATGAGCAGTTCTTC CATSPEGGIYNEQFF
TRBJ1-2 - TRBV7-9 - TGTGCCAGCAGCGTAGTCTGGGTGACAGAGGACACCTTC CASSVVWVTEDTF
TRBJ2-1 many TRBV6-2/TRBV6-3 TRBD2 TGTGCCAGCAGTTACTTTCTGGTCGGTAGCGGGGGAGAAACCTACAATGAGCAGTTCTTC CASSYFLVGSGGETYNEQFF
TRBJ2-7 many TRBV6-2/TRBV6-3 - TGTGCCAGCAGTCCCCGGGGATCCTACGAGCAGTACTTC CASSPRGSYEQYF
TRBJ2-3 many TRBV28 TRBD1 TGTGCCCGACAGGGACCCCGAGGGACAGATACGCAGTATTTT CARQGPRGTDTQYF
TRBJ2-5 many TRBV28 - TGTGCCAGCAGTTTAGCCGGCAGTCTCTCCCAAGAGACCCAGTACTTC CASSLAGSLSQETQYF
TRBJ2-1 few TRBV4-1 TRBD2 TGCGCCAGCAGCCCCTCGGGCCTAGCGGCCCGCTCCTACAATGAGCAGTTCTTC CASSPSGLAARSYNEQFF
TRBJ2-3 many TRBV12-3/TRBV12-4 - TGTGCCAGCAGTCCCGGTACTTCCGGGGTCACAGATACGCAGTATTTT CASSPGTSGVTDTQYF
TRBJ2-7 many TRBV28 - TGTGCCAGCAGCCCTACGACAGTTGACTCCTACGAGCAGTACTTC CASSPTTVDSYEQYF
TRBJ2-7 many TRBV7-9 - TGTGCCAGCAGCTCGCCTAAAGGTGGCCACGAGCAGTACTTC CASSSPKGGHEQYF
TRBJ2-2 many TRBV5-4 - TGTGCCAGCAGCTTGGCGGAAAATACCGGGGAGCTGTTTTTT CASSLAENTGELFF
TRBJ1-2 many TRBV29-1 TRBD1 TGCAGCTCCGCCGGGGACAGGGCGTATGGCTACACCTTC CSSAGDRAYGYTF
TRBJ2-1 few TRBV20-1 TRBD2 TGCAGTGCTAGGGGGGAGCGGGGTAGCTCCTACAATGAGCAGTTCTTC CSARGERGSSYNEQFF
TRBJ2-2 many TRBV12-3/TRBV12-4 - TGTGCCAGCAGTTTAGGCGAGACAGGCGACACCGGGGAGCTGTTTTTT CASSLGETGDTGELFF
TRBJ2-5 many TRBV28 - TGTGCCAGCAGTTTCCTGGTTAAAGAGACCCAGTACTTC CASSFLVKETQYF
TRBJ2-1 many TRBV30 TRBD2 TGTGCCTGGAGTTTAGCTGGACTAGAAATCCTCAATGAGCAGTTCTTC CAWSLAGLEILNEQFF
TRBJ2-3 few TRBV3-1 TRBD2 TGTGCCAGCAGCGGCGCTAGCGGGGGGCGTTTGCCGCCAGGATCGCAGTATTTT CASSGASGGRLPPGSQYF
TRBJ2-1 many TRBV12-5 - TGTGCTAGTGGTTTGTACCACAATGAGCAGTTCTTC CASGLYHNEQFF
TRBJ2-1 many TRBV12-5 TRBD2 TGTGCTAGTGGTATCGCGGGGGGGCTAGGCAATGAGCAGTTCTTC CASGIAGGLGNEQFF
TRBJ2-7 many TRBV13 - TGTGCCAGCAGCTTAAAGAGGGTAGACGACGAGCAGTACTTC CASSLKRVDDEQYF